This TCR beta chain originates from a study of T cell responses to AZD1222 COVID-19 vaccine. Findings and limits, study-wide: Clonal diversity was possibly underestimated, and the donors were mostly white British, with more females. As reported, nearly half of all spike-specific TCRs target variant regions that are unmutated. None of the repertoires were sampled until the peak T cell response had passed.

With regard to this clone: What it binds is unknown.

Trimming cost V 6 bases and J 8 bases, with 23 bases left between them. Germline values: CDR1 LNHDA, CDR2 SQIVND (reference sequence). CDR3 size: 16 residues. This table comes from immunoSEQ multiplex PCR, and its TCRdb copy is limited to in-frame clones, with some not included. The data hold under 170,000 clones, with around 94% observed a single time. This TCR derives from an adult in good health. The source was peripheral blood, collected on day 0 of AZD1222 vaccination. V gene TRBV19 combines with J gene TRBJ2-1; maybe TRBD1 (6 bases). The CDR3 region has the DNA TGTGCCAGTAGAACGGGAAGGGACACAATTTACGATGAGCAGTTCTTC. This gives the protein CASRTGRDTIYDEQFF.